The clone carrying this T cell receptor (beta chain) appeared many times. Its specificity is unknown. This sample was included in a study of neurological immune-mediated disorders. Study-wide results and limits: None of the CDR3 amino acid sequences in expanded clones turned up in more than one subject, which points to private repertoires in all groups. Phylogenetic grouping assigned the repertoires of 18 of 34 multiple sclerosis patients to one related-CDR3 cluster, which constitutes a possible signature.

Germline lookup yields CDR1 SGHKS and CDR2 YYEKEE (reference sequence). This CDR3 comprises 15 residues. V was shortened by 1 base and J by 4 bases, with 12 bases between the two germline ends. The method for making cDNA was 5'RACE, and it used 10-nucleotide random UMIs. MiXCR, applied by TCRdb to the 5' RACE reads, yields one record per CDR3 protein. The sample carries tens of thousands of distinct CDR3 sequences, about 3% recorded once. Preparation of the unsorted libraries drew on 2 million PBMCs stored at -80 C. The receptor was isolated from a man aged 40-55 years with multiple sclerosis. Source material: PBMCs. V gene TRBV5-5 combines with J gene TRBJ1-5; D not resolved. CDR3 residues: CASSLLSGGNQPQHF. The CDR3 DNA sequence: TGTGCCAGCAGCTTGTTGTCAGGAGGAAATCAGCCCCAGCATTTT.